This section outlines one T cell receptor beta chain sequence together with its context. Its target antigen remains unknown. Base qualities are missing; no much larger clone stands one base away. Interpreted using the paper, the time point label stands for: progressive disease on ibrutinib. For TCR beta library preparation, about 2 micrograms of genomic DNA was extracted from cryopreserved PBMCs. Longitudinal blood samples from CLL patients on ibrutinib monotherapy underwent high-throughput TCR beta sequencing. The patients took part in an open-label, single-center phase 2 trial of ibrutinib monotherapy. This record comes from a study of cytotoxic CD8 clonotypes in ibrutinib-treated CLL listed by TCRdb under 2021. In the study overall: The cohort had about a dozen relapsed/refractory and about 15 treatment-naive patients; under 18 were IGHV unmutated. Responses were partial in approximately 24 patients and complete in 2; after median approximately 5.5 years follow-up, around 15 stayed in remission and approximately 12 progressed. Samples at response were collected after a median of about 11 months of treatment, with a range of roughly 6 to 36 months. On average, each sample yielded around 230,000 productive templates and 80,000 to 95,000 productive rearrangements. Of the 90 or so participants in the trial, approximately 26 had longitudinal samples available. Cryopreserved peripheral blood mononuclear cells were collected at three points: before therapy, at response, and at either sustained remission or disease progression. Patients were still on ibrutinib when every remission and progressive disease sample was collected.

Each clonotype received, on average, approximately 9.9x coverage in deep resolution sequencing performed on a MiSeq, where the target depth lay between 1 in 1 million and 1 in 200,000 T cells. The immunoSEQ hsTCRB Kit was used to generate the TCR beta libraries. The authors processed their data as follows. ImmunoSEQ Data Assistant and ImmunoSEQ Analyzer were used for data analysis, and V, D and J genes were assigned according to IMGT definitions. Clonality, which ranges from 0 to 1, was calculated by subtracting the normalized Shannon entropy of productive rearrangement frequencies from one. Public clonotype analysis was restricted to overrepresented clonotypes comprising at least 0.05% of each patient's repertoire. Repertoires from roughly 13 age-matched healthy donors in immuneACCESS were used as clonality controls. TCRdb stores this immuneACCESS table with in-frame sequences only. Part of the clones is absent; in the studies checked, under half of the shortfall reflects unresolved V genes, and no reason is known for the rest. The DNA was the basis for D and trimming; V, J and clone size are from that table. Counted in this sample were 40,000 or so clones; 70% of them appeared once. Around a tenth of the sample lies in the top ten.

Beyond this particular receptor, the publication reports: At ibrutinib response clonality went up, during sustained remission it held steady, and at progression it dropped back toward baseline. Lymph node repertoires were not examined, and the timing of sampling was not matched between patients in sustained remission and those whose disease progressed. Baseline clonality exceeded that of age-matched healthy donors and correlated strongly with circulating CD8+ T-cell counts. Public clonotypes were rare and either contracted or stayed stable during treatment, and the rise in clonality at ibrutinib response reflected the expansion of private clonotypes.

The CDR3 has 12 amino acids, counting the end cysteine and phenylalanine. Only CDR3 DNA is held: 36 bases, read in frame from base 1. The CDR1 and CDR2 encoded by the germline V gene (reference sequence) are GTSNPN and SVGIG. V is pared back by 2 bases and J by 3 bases, with 6 bases lying between the germline termini. Recombination linked TRBV30 to TRBJ2-3; the D segment cannot be called with confidence. The sequence was obtained from a human donor with chronic lymphocytic leukemia. Material: PBMCs, obtained at disease progression, from a patient treated with ibrutinib. The base sequence is TGTGCCTGGAGTAAAGTAACAGATACGCAGTATTTT. The translation is CAWSKVTDTQYF. The variable domain in full, with residues beyond the CDR3 obtained from the reference TRBV30 and TRBJ2-3 genes, is SQTIHQWPATLVQPVGSPLSLECTVEGTSNPNLYWYRQAAGRGLQLLFYSVGIGQISSEVPQNLSASRPQDRQFILSSKKLLLSDSGFYLCAWSKVTDTQYFGPGTRLTVL.